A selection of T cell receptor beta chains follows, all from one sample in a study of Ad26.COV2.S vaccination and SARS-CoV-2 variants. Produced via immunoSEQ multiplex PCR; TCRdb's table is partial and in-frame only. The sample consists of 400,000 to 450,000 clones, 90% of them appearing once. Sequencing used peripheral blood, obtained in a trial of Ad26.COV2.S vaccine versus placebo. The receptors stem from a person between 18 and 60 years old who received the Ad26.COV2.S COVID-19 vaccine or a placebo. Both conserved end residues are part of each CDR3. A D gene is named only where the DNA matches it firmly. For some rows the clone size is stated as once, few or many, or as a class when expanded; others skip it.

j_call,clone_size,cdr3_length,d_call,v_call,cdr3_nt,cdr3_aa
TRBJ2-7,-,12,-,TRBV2,TGTGCCAGCAGGGGTATCGGCGACGAGCAGTACTTC,CASRGIGDEQYF
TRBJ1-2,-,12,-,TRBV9,TGTGCCAGCAGCCCATACAACTATGGCTACACCTTC,CASSPYNYGYTF
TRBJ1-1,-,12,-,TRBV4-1,TGCGCCAGCAGCCAAAGGGGCACTGAAGCTTTCTTT,CASSQRGTEAFF
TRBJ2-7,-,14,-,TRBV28,TGTGCCAGCAGTTGGGGCAGGATAGACTACGAGCAGTACTTC,CASSWGRIDYEQYF
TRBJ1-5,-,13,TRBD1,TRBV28,TGTGCCAGCAGTTTAGCAGGGGGACAGCCCCAGCATTTT,CASSLAGGQPQHF
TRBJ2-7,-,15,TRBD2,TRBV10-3,TGTGCCATCAGGGATAGCGGGAGCAAGATTTACGAGCAGTACTTC,CAIRDSGSKIYEQYF
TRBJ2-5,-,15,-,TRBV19,TGTGCCAGTAGTACACCGGGACGGTCCCAAGAGACCCAGTACTTC,CASSTPGRSQETQYF
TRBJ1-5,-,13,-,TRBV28,TGTGCCAGCAGTTTACTCGGGGATCAGCCCCAGCATTTT,CASSLLGDQPQHF
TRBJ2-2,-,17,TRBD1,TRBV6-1,TGTGCCAGCAGTGAAGTCAGGACAGGGGGCCACACCGGGGAGCTGTTTTTT,CASSEVRTGGHTGELFF
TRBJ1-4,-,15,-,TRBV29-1,TGCAGCGTTGGGGGGGCGTCGGACCCCACGGGAAAACTGTTTTTT,CSVGGASDPTGKLFF
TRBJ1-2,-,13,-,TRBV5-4,TGTGCCAGCAGCCAAACAGGGAACTATGGCTACACCTTC,CASSQTGNYGYTF
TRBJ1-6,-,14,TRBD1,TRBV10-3,TGTGCCATCAGAACAGGGGAGGATAATTCACCCCTCCACTTT,CAIRTGEDNSPLHF
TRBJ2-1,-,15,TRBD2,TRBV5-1,TGCGCCAGCAGGGTACGACTAGCGGGAGAACATGAGCAGTTCTTC,CASRVRLAGEHEQFF
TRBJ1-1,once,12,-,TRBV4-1,TGCGCCAGCAGCCAAGGTCGGACTGAAGCTTTCTTT,CASSQGRTEAFF
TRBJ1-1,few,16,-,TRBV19,TGTGCCAGTAGTATCACCGGGGGATCCATGAACACTGAAGCTTTCTTT,CASSITGGSMNTEAFF
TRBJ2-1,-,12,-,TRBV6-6,TGTGCCAGCAGTTACGGTTCGAGGGAGCAGTTCTTC,CASSYGSREQFF
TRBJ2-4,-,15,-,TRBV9,TGTGCCAGCAGCGTCGAGGGTAGGGGGAAAAACATTCAGTACTTC,CASSVEGRGKNIQYF
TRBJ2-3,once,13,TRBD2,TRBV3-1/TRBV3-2,TGTGCCAGCAGTCTAGCGGGAGCAGATACGCAGTATTTT,CASSLAGADTQYF
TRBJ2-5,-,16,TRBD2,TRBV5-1,TGCGCCAGCGGGCCTACTAGCGGGATTATTATTGAGACCCAGTACTTC,CASGPTSGIIIETQYF
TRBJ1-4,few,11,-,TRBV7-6,TGTGCCAGCAGCCCCGGGGAAAAACTGTTTTTT,CASSPGEKLFF
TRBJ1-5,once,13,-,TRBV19,TGTGCCAGTAGTATGTGGAGCAATCAGCCCCAGCATTTT,CASSMWSNQPQHF
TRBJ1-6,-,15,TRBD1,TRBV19,TGTGCCAGTAGTCTCGACAGGGAGTATAATTCACCCCTCCACTTT,CASSLDREYNSPLHF
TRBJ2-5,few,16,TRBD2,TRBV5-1,TGCGCCAGCAGCCGTCAAGCGGGAGGGAGGGTAGGAGCCCAGTACTTC,CASSRQAGGRVGAQYF
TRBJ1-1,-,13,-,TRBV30,TGTGCCTGGAGTTTCGGACAGCTCACTGAAGCTTTCTTT,CAWSFGQLTEAFF